This TCR beta chain was sequenced during a study of metastatic and nonmetastatic thyroid tumors. Study-wide context: The comparison covered peripheral blood and tumor or nodule tissue in malignant and benign thyroid patients.

Study-level findings and limits: Malignant thyroid tumors reportedly had TCR beta diversity that was significantly higher than in benign nodules, in blood and tumor.

Among the patients, none had received any treatment before thyroid surgery. Methods used by the authors: Built for papillary thyroid cancer, a distant-metastasis classifier drew on CDR3 differences across clinicopathological groups. TCRdb used MiXCR to call clones anew from the PCR reads. These V and J calls are TCRdb output, not the study's own analysis. The table lists about 90,000 clones, approximately 9% of them singletons. CDR3 length: 14 residues. V shed 2 bases and J shed 1 base, with 3 bases lying between them. From germline, CDR1 is KGHSH and CDR2 LQKENI. This clone was counted ten times or more. Its antigen is not known. The same CDR3 can be traced to other DNA sequences in this sample.

The source is a female donor with papillary thyroid cancer or a benign thyroid nodule (not recorded which). Some clones in this sample may be carry-over from other donors' samples. Material for sequencing was blood. The chain links TRBV18 to TRBJ2-6, with D uncertain. The CDR3 reads CASSPGSGANVLTF. The CDR3 DNA is TGTGCCAGCTCACCAGGGTCTGGGGCCAACGTCCTGACTTTC.